The present entry profiles one T cell receptor beta chain with its context. Its specificity is unknown. The sample originates from a study of cytomegalovirus exposure and HLA in healthy donors. Study observations and caveats: In a later analysis, the majority of CMV-associated beta chains seemingly showed HLA restriction. Immune exposure information available was restricted to CMV serostatus. Certain indistinguishable V segments, among them TRBV6-2 and TRBV6-3, were excluded.

It was with 60 Vbeta and 13 Jbeta primers that the PCR ran. Sequencing used immunoSEQ multiplex PCR; TCRdb keeps in-frame clones, though not all of them. The sample gives a few hundred thousand clones, approximately 79% of which show up once; under 2% is in the top ten. When sampled, the donors appeared nominally healthy, though they likely had unrecorded immune exposures. Germline trimming cut 1 base from V and 1 base from J; bases unmatched to any gene: 7. This CDR3 has 16 amino acids. Germline assignment: CDR1 LGHNA and CDR2 YNFKEQ. The rearrangement joins TRBV4-2 to TRBJ2-7, with 7 positions matching TRBD1. The source is a man aged 18 to 30 in good health and CMV-seronegative. Sample: PBMCs. Here the CDR3 reads CASSQVEGGESYEQYF. The CDR3 DNA sequence: TGTGCCAGCAGCCAAGTGGAAGGGGGCGAATCCTACGAGCAGTACTTC.